This T cell receptor (beta chain) was sequenced in a study of blood T cell repertoires in COVID-19 (dated by TCRdb to about 2020). The study in broad terms: Collaborator samples came from the United States, Italy and Spain and covered acute and convalescent phases of COVID-19. The material from the prospective study consisted of cDNA or gDNA derived from T cells, B-cell-depleted T cells, or PBMCs. Subjects who had been exposed to COVID-19, were actively infected with it, or had recovered from it provided the deeply sampled blood TCRbeta repertoires that made up the dataset. The repertoires were released in a freely available public database intended as a resource for research on the immune response to SARS-CoV-2. The samples were drawn from two sources: the first 160 participants of the ongoing ImmuneRACE study, and 1,000 to 1,500 subjects contributed by 6 global collaborators. A de-identified subject ID, COVID-19 status, age in years and sex were almost always included in the sample metadata. Where available, HLA class I and class II types were obtained from metadata supplied by the sample provider rather than from assay-based typing.

Participants in the prospective study were aged roughly 18 to 100 years, lived in over 20 United States geographic areas, and enrolled through a virtual design. In the prospective study, cohorts were assigned on the basis of participant-reported clinical history obtained from a screening survey and a study questionnaire. Exposed participants had been in contact, within 2 weeks of entering the study, with a person who had a PCR-confirmed or clinician-diagnosed case of COVID-19. In the prospective study, mobile phlebotomists collected whole blood, serum and a nasopharyngeal or oropharyngeal swab from each participant. Participants in the prospective study had the option to provide additional blood draws and questionnaires over a roughly 2-month period. Before DNA extraction, blood samples from the prospective study were shipped at room temperature or frozen. Broad study findings and their caveats: Clinical and demographic metadata were provided uncurated, with the amount varying by source and participant.

V lost 1 base and J lost 4 bases; the stretch between them is 21 bases long. Via the germline V gene, CDR1 is SQVTM and CDR2 ANQGSEA. The CDR3 starts with the cysteine, ends with the phenylalanine, and has 17 residues. Only CDR3 DNA is held: 51 bases, read in frame from base 1. With respect to this clone: Its cognate antigen has yet to be identified. It has no much larger one-base neighbor in the sample; base qualities were not kept.

TCRbeta CDR3 regions were amplified from genomic DNA by means of the immunoSEQ Assay, a bias-controlled multiplex PCR. Per the authors' processing: Nucleated cell counts per sample were estimated from amplification of reference gene primers within the assay. To quantify the absolute abundance of each unique TCRbeta CDR3 rearrangement, sequence reads were collapsed and filtered. Productive Simpson clonality was computed per sample as the square root of Simpson's diversity index over productive rearrangements. Imported from immuneACCESS, the table was reduced by TCRdb to in-frame sequences with V and J called. These copies leave out some clones; in studies compared against another copy, an unresolved V gene accounts for under half, and the cause of the remainder is not known. That table furnishes V, J and clone size, whereas the DNA furnished D and trimming. Across this sample there are around 330,000 clones, with roughly 85% seen only once. 1.5% to 2% of the sample rests with the top ten.

The sample consisted of PBMCs or T cells enriched from blood (not recorded which). Recombination joined TRBV29-1 with TRBJ2-3; perhaps TRBD1 is the D gene, with 7 bases matching. The sequence was collected from a woman aged 25 to 39 who had been exposed to COVID-19. The CDR3 region reads CSVEGRAGGIQADTQYF. The nucleotide sequence is given as TGCAGCGTTGAAGGGAGGGCAGGGGGGATTCAAGCAGATACGCAGTATTTT.